The T cell receptor beta chain described here comes from a study of early T cells in non-severe SARS-CoV-2 infection. CDR3 length equals 15 residues. The V and J ends lost 2 bases and 6 bases, in that order; junction bases with no gene match: 8. CDR1 is LGHDT and CDR2 is YNNKEL in the germline V gene (reference sequence). Each single cDNA molecule received a unique molecular identifier. In TCRdb, the 5' RACE reads were re-called with MiXCR into one record per CDR3 protein. The data contain tens of thousands of distinct CDR3 sequences, 14% of them singletons. The material sequenced was whole blood. This chain links TRBV3-1 with TRBJ1-1; the match to TRBD1 covers 8 bases. This sequence originates from an adult who was a healthcare worker with PCR-confirmed SARS-CoV-2 infection or an uninfected control (not recorded which). Here the CDR3 DNA reads TGTGCCAGCAGCCAACGGACAGGGCGTAAACCTGAAGCTTTCTTT. Protein: CASSQRTGRKPEAFF.